One and the same sample provided the 10 T cell receptor beta chains below, sequenced in a study of cytotoxic CD8 clonotypes in ibrutinib-treated CLL. Method: immunoSEQ multiplex PCR; TCRdb's copy keeps in-frame clones and lacks some. The table has tens of thousands of clones, roughly 45% seen once; the top ten hold under 20%. Source: PBMCs, taken before ibrutinib treatment. The receptors derive from a human donor with chronic lymphocytic leukemia.

The gene calls are TRBV15 and TRBJ1-6; 8 bases align to TRBD1. Germline CDR1 is LNHNV and CDR2 is YYDKDF (reference sequence). The CDR3 totals 15 residues. The junction had 5 bases not matched to a gene; V was cut back by 1 base and J by 9 bases. The CDR3 nucleotides read TGTGCCACCAGCAGAGTGGGGCAGGGGGCTTCACCCCTCCACTTT. Translation: CATSRVGQGASPLHF.

This clone was seen a handful of times. The chain joins TRBV7-2 to TRBJ2-3, with TRBD1 matching over 8 bases. Trimming cost V 5 bases and J 5 bases; bases outside gene matches: 9. This CDR3 contains 15 residues. Germline lookup yields CDR1 SGHTA and CDR2 FQGNSA. Here the CDR3 DNA reads TGTGCCAGCAGCGCTCGACAGGGGCTGGGAGATACGCAGTATTTT. It is translated as CASSARQGLGDTQYF.

This clone turned up a few times. J is TRBJ2-7 and V is TRBV28, with D perhaps TRBD1 (6 bases). Trimming removed 8 bases from V and 4 bases from J, with 9 bases in between. The germline V gene encodes CDR1 MDHEN and CDR2 SYDVKM. The CDR3 contains 11 residues. The CDR3 bases are TGTGCCAGCTCAGGGGTGTACGAGCAGTACTTC. Its protein product is CASSGVYEQYF.

This chain joins TRBV15 and TRBJ2-1; 9 nucleotides line up with TRBD2. V gave up 3 bases and J gave up 7 bases; unmatched junction bases: 10. The CDR3 contains 16 residues. Germline V gene data show CDR1 as LNHNV and CDR2 as YYDKDF (reference sequence). CDR3 bases: TGTGCCACCAGCAGGGTCCCCGGGACTAGCTTTAATGAGCAGTTCTTC. This sequence encodes CATSRVPGTSFNEQFF. Drawing the rest from reference TRBV15 and TRBJ2-1, the complete variable domain is DAMVIQNPRYQVTQFGKPVTLSCSQTLNHNVMYWYQQKSSQAPKLLFHYYDKDFNNEADTPDNFQSRRPNTSFCFLDIRSPGLGDTAMYLCATSRVPGTSFNEQFFGPGTRLTVL.

The rearrangement links TRBV6-1 to TRBJ2-4; D might be TRBD2 (5 bases). Germline V gene sequence: CDR1 MNHNS, CDR2 SASEGT. The CDR3 is made up of 11 amino acids. V lost 8 bases and J lost 9, with 11 bases in between. CDR3 sequence reads: CASWREGIQYF. For the CDR3, the DNA is TGTGCCAGCTGGAGAGAGGGCATTCAGTACTTC.

By share, this clone counts as large. The chain has TRBV7-8 and TRBJ1-5, with D unresolved. Germline V lookup: CDR1 SGHVS, CDR2 FQNEAQ. With 4 bases removed from V and 0 bases from J, the gap between germline ends came to 13 bases. The CDR3 consists of 16 residues. The chain's CDR3 is CASSSNVQYSNQPQHF. The CDR3 DNA reads TGTGCCAGCAGCTCCAATGTCCAATATAGCAATCAGCCCCAGCATTTT. Combining the CDR3 with reference TRBV7-8 and TRBJ1-5 gives the whole variable domain GAGVSQSPRYKVAKRGQDVALRCDPISGHVSLFWYQQALGQGPEFLTYFQNEAQLDKSGLPSDRFFAERPEGSVSTLKIQRTQQEDSAVYLCASSSNVQYSNQPQHFGDGTRLSIL.

The chain couples TRBV11-2 to TRBJ2-7; D perhaps matches TRBD1 (6 bases). The CDR3 has 14 residues. Trimming removed 3 bases from V and 3 bases from J, with 12 bases in between. The germline gives CDR1 SGHAT, CDR2 FQNNGV. DNA of the CDR3: TGTGCCAGCAGCTTTACAGGGAATTACTACGAGCAGTACTTC. It yields the protein CASSFTGNYYEQYF.

The gene calls are TRBV25-1 and TRBJ1-3; TRBD1 is a possible D gene (5 bases). Trimming pared 4 bases from V and 0 bases from J, leaving 19 bases between. Germline V gene data show CDR1 as MGHDK and CDR2 as SYGVNS. The CDR3 length is 18 residues. This CDR3 reads CASSGSPLGGSSGNTIYF. The CDR3 DNA follows: TGTGCCAGCAGTGGTAGCCCCCTGGGGGGTAGCTCTGGAAACACCATATATTTT.

By frequency in the sample, this clone is large. The V call is TRBV2, the J call TRBJ1-1, with D hard to call. Germline V gene lookup returns CDR1 SNHLY and CDR2 FYNNEI. This CDR3 is built from 10 residues. Trimming left V 5 bases short and J 6 bases short, with 4 bases between. CDR3 nucleotide sequence: TGTGCCAGCAGTCTTGCTGAAGCTTTCTTT. Protein: CASSLAEAFF.

The V gene is TRBV1, the J gene TRBJ2-4; the D call in the table, TRBD2, was not verified against the DNA. TRBV1 is tagged as a pseudogene. This CDR3 comprises 18 residues. This CDR3 reads CTSSHLREIEIAKNIQYF. In DNA form, the CDR3 reads TGCACCAGCAGCCACCTACGGGAGATTGAAATAGCCAAAAACATTCAGTACTTC.